The 11 T cell receptor beta chains given below trace back to one sample, sequenced in a study of human T cells and chemical hapten exposure. Time point defined: patch test 1, 2 weeks after DPC sensitization. Treatment in this sample: therapeutic diphenylcyclopropenone sensitization with weekly scalp DPC. Via MiXCR, TCRdb re-called the RACE reads, giving one row per CDR3 protein. The repertoire includes approximately 340,000 distinct CDR3 sequences, around 7% of them detected once, and 7.5% to 8.5% sits in the top ten. The starting material was whole blood, obtained in connection with sensitization to the hapten diphenylcyclopropenone (DPC). All receptors come from a woman under 30 with alopecia areata. Some clones in this sample may be carry-over from other donors' samples.

This clonotype was counted at least ten times. The V and J genes are TRBV7-2 and TRBJ2-3, with D perhaps given as TRBD1 or TRBD2 (6 bases each). V dropped 0 bases and J dropped 1 base, with 8 bases sitting between them. The CDR3 sequence is 15 residues long. The germline V gene encodes CDR1 SGHTA and CDR2 FQGNSA. The CDR3 region is CASSLAGGRTDTQYF. The CDR3 DNA sequence: TGTGCCAGCAGCTTAGCGGGGGGCCGCACAGATACGCAGTATTTT.

This clonotype was detected many times. The gene calls are TRBV5-6 and TRBJ2-1; TRBD1 might be the D (5 bases). The CDR3 totals 14 residues. Germline V lookup: CDR1 SGHDT, CDR2 YYEEEE. V lost 2 bases to trimming and J lost 7 bases, with 13 bases between them. This CDR3 reads CASSLGQHSNEQFF. The CDR3 DNA reads TGTGCCAGCAGCTTAGGACAACACTCTAATGAGCAGTTCTTC.

The chain uses TRBV20-1 and TRBJ2-3; D possibly corresponds to TRBD2 (6 bases). CDR3 length equals 14 residues. Between the trimmed V and J ends, which lost 7 bases and 2 bases, there was a span of 16 bases. Germline V lookup: CDR1 DFQATT, CDR2 SNEGSKA (reference sequence). CDR3 sequence: CSVTGTPATDTQYF. CDR3 DNA: TGCAGTGTCACCGGGACTCCCGCCACAGATACGCAGTATTTT.

The J gene is TRBJ2-5, the V gene TRBV19, with D maybe TRBD2 (5 bases). CDR3 length equals 14 residues. The V end was cut by 5 bases, the J end by 1 base, with 11 bases between. From germline, CDR1 is LNHDA and CDR2 SQIVND (reference sequence). CDR3 DNA sequence: TGTGCCAGTAGTCCTCGGGATGTCCAAGAGACCCAGTACTTC. This encodes CASSPRDVQETQYF.

A few counts support this clonotype. This rearrangement joins TRBV2 to TRBJ2-3; D possibly matches TRBD1 or TRBD2 (5 bases each). V dropped 4 bases and J dropped 4 bases, with 6 bases sitting between them. Germline V lookup: CDR1 SNHLY, CDR2 FYNNEI. This CDR3 region has 12 residues. CDR3 in amino acids: CASSGDADTQYF. Written as DNA, the CDR3 is TGTGCCAGCAGTGGGGACGCAGATACGCAGTATTTT.

Concerning this clonotype itself: A clone one base away is much larger, so this may be a read error. The chain uses TRBV6-2 or TRBV6-3 and TRBJ2-6; no firm D call. The CDR3 spans 15 residues. Trimming cost V 5 bases and J 4 bases, with 12 bases left between them. Germline V gives CDR1 MNHEY, CDR2 SVGEGT. CDR3 residues: CASSRSLTGANVLTF. CDR3 bases: TGTGCCAGCAGTCGGAGTTTGACCGGGGCCAACGTCCTGACTTTC.

In this sample, this clonotype turned up a few times. The chain recombines TRBV5-6 with TRBJ1-4, with D unclear. The CDR3 is made up of 14 amino acids. Trimming stripped 5 bases from V and 7 bases from J, with 15 bases between. CDR1 and CDR2 from the germline V gene are SGHDT and YYEEEE. The CDR3 region is CASSGGQRGEKLFF. For the CDR3, the DNA is TGTGCCAGCAGTGGCGGGCAGAGAGGTGAAAAACTGTTTTTT.

This clonotype has ten or more counts. The CDR3 nucleotides are TGTGCCAGCAGTTGGGGACTCTTAAACCCAGCGAATTCACCCCTCCACTTT. Translating it yields CASSWGLLNPANSPLHF. This rearrangement joins TRBV27 to TRBJ1-6, with D perhaps matching TRBD1 (5 bases). V gave up 4 bases and J gave up 7 bases, with 20 bases separating them. CDR1 is MNHEY and CDR2 is SMNVEV in the germline V gene (reference sequence). The CDR3 is 17 amino acids.

This clonotype showed up just a few times. The chain carries TRBV5-5 and TRBJ2-7; D is undetermined. Trimming cost V 4 bases and J 3 bases, with 17 bases left between them. The V gene's germline CDR1 is SGHKS and CDR2 YYEKEE (reference sequence). This CDR3 has 15 residues. CDR3 nucleotide sequence: TGTGCCAGCAGCCTACAACCCACCCACCTCTACGAGCAGTACTTC. It is translated as CASSLQPTHLYEQYF. Supplemented by reference TRBV5-5 and TRBJ2-7, the full variable domain reads DAGVTQSPTHLIKTRGQQVTLRCSPISGHKSVSWYQQVLGQGPQFIFQYYEKEERGRGNFPDRFSARQFPNYSSELNVNALLLGDSALYLCASSLQPTHLYEQYFGPGTRLTVT.

The chain is built from TRBV10-3 and TRBJ2-3; 7 nucleotides line up with TRBD2. V shed 7 bases and J 0 bases; nucleotides not matched to a gene: 4. This CDR3 contains 14 residues. From germline, CDR1 is ENHRY and CDR2 SYGVKD. In DNA form, the CDR3 reads TGTGCCATCAACTGGGGGGGGAGCACAGATACGCAGTATTTT. Amino acids: CAINWGGSTDTQYF.

As DNA, the CDR3 is TGTGCCAGCACCGGACACCCGGGCGTAGAGACCCAGTACTTC. Its translation: CASTGHPGVETQYF. The gene calls are TRBV12-3 or TRBV12-4 and TRBJ2-5; D may be TRBD1 (5 bases). This CDR3 contains 14 residues. Trimming shortened V by 7 bases and J by 4 bases, and 16 bases separated the two germline ends.